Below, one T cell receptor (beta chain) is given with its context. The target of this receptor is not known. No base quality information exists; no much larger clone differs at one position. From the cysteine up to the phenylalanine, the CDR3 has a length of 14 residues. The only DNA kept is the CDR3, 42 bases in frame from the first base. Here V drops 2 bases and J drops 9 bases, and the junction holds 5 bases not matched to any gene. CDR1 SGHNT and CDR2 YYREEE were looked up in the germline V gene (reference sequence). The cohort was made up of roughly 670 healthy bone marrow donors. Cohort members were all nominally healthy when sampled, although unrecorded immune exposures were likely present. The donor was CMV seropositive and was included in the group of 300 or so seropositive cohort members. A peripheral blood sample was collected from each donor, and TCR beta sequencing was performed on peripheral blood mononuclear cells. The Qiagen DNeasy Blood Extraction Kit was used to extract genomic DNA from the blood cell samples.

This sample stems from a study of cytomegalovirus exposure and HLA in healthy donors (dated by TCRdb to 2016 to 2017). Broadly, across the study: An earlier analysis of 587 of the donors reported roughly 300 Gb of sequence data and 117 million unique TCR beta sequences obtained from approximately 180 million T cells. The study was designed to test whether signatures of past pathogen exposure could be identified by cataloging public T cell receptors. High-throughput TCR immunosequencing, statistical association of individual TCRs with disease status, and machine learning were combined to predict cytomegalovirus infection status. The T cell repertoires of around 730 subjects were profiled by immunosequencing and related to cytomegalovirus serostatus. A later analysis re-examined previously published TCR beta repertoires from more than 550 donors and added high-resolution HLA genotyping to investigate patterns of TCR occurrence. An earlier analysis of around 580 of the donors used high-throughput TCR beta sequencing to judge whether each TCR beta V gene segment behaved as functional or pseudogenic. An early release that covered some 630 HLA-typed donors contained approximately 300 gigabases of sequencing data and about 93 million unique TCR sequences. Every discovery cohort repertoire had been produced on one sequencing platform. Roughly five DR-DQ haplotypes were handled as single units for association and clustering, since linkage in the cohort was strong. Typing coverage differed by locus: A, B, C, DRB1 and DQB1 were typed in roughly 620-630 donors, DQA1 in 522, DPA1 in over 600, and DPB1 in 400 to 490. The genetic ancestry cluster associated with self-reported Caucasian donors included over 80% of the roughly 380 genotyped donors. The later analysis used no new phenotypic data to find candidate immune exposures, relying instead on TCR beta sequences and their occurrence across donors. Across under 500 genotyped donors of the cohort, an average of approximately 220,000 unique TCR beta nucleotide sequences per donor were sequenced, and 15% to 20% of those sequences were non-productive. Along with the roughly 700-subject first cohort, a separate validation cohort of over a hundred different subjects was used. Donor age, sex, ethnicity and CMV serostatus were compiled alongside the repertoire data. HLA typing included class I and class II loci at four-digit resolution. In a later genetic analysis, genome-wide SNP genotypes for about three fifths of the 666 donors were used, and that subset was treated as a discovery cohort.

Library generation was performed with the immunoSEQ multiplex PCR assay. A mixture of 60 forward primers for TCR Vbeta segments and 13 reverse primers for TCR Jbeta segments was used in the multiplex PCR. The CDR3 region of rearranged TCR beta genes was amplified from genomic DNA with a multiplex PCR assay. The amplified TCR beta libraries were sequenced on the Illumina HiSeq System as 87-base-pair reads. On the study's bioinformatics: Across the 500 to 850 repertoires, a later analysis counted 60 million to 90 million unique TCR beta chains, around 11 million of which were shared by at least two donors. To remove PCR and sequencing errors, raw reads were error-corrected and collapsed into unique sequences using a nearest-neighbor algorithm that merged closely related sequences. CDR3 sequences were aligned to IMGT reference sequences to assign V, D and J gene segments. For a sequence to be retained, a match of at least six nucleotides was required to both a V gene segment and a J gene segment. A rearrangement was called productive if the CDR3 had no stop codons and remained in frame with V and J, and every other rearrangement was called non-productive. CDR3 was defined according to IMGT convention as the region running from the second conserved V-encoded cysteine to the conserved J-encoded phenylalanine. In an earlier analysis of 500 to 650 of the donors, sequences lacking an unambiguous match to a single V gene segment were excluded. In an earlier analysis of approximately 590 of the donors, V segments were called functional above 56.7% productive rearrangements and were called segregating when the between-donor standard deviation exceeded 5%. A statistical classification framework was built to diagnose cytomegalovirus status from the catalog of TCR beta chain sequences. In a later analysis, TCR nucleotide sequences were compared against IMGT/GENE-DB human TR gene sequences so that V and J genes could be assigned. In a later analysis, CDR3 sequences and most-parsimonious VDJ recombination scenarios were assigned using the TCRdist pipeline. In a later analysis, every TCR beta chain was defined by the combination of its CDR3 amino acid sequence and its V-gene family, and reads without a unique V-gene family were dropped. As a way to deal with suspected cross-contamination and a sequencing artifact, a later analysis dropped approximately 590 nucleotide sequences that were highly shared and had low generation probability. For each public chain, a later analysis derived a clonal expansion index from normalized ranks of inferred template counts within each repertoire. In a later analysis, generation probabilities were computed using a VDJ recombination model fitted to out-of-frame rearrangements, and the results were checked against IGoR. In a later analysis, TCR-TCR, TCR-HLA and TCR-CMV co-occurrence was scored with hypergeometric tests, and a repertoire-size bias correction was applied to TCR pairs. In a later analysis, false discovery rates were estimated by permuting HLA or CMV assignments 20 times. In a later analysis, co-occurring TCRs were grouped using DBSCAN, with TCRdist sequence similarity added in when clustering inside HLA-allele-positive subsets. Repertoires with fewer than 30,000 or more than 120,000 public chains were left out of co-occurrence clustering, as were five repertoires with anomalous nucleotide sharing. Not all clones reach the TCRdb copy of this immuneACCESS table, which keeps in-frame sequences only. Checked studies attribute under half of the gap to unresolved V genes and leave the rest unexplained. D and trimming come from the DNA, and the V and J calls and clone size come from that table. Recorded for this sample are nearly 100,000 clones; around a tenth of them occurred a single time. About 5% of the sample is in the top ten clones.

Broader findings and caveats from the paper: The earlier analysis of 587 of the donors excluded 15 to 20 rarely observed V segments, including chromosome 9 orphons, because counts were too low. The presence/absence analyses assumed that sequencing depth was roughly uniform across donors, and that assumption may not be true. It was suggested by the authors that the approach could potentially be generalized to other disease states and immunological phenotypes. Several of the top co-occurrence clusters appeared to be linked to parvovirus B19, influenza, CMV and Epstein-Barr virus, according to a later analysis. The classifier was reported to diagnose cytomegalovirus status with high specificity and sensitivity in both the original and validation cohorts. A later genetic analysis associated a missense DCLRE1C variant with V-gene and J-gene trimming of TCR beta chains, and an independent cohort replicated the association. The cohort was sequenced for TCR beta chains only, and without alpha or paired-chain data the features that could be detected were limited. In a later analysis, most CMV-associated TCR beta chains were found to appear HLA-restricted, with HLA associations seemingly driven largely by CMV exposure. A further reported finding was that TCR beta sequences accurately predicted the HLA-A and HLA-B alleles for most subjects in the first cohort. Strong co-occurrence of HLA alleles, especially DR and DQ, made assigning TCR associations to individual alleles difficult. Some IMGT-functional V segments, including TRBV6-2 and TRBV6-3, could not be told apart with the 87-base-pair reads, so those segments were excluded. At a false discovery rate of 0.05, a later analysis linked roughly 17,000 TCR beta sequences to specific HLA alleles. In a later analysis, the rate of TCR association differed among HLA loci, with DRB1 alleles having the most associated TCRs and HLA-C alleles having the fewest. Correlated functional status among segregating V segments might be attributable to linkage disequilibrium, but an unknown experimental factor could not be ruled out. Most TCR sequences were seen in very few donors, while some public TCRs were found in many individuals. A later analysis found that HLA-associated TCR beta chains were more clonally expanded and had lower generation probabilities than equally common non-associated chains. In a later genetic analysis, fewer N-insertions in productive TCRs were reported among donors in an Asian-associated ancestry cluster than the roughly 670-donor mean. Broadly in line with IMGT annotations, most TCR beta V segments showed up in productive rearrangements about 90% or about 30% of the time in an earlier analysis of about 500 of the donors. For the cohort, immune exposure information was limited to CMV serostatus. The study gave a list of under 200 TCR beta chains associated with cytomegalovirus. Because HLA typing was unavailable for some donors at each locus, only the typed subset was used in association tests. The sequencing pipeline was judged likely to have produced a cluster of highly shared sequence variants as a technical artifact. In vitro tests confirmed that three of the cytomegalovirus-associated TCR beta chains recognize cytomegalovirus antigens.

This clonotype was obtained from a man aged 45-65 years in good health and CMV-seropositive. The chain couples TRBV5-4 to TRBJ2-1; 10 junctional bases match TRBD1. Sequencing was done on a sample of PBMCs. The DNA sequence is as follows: TGTGCCAGCAGCTTCGGACAGGGGGATAGTGAGCAGTTCTTC. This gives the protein CASSFGQGDSEQFF.